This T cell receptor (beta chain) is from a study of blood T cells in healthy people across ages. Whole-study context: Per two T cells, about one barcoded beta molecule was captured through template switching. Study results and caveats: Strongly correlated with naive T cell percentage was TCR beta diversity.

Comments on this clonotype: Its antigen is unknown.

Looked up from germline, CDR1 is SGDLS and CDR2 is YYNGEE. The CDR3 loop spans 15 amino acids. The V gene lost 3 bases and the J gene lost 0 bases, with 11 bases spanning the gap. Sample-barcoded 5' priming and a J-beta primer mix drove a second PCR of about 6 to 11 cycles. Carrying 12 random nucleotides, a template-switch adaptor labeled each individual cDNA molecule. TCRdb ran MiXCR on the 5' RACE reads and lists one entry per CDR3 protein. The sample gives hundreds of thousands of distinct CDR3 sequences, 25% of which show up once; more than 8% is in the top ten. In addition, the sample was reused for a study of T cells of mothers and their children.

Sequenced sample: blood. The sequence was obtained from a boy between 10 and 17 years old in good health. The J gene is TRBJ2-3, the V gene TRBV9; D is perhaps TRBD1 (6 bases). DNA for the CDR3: TGTGCCAGCAGCGGCCCCACAGGGAGCACAGATACGCAGTATTTT. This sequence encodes CASSGPTGSTDTQYF.